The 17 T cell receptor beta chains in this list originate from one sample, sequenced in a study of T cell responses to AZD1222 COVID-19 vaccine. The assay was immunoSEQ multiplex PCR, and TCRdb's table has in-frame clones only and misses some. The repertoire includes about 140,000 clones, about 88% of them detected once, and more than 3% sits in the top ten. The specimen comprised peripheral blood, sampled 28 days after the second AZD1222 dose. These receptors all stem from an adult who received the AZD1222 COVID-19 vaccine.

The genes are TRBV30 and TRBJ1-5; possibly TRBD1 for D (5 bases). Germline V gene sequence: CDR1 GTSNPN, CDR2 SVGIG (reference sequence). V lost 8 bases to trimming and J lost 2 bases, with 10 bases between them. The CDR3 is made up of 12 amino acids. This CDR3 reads CAGGRGNQPQHF. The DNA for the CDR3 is TGTGCCGGGGGACGGGGCAATCAGCCCCAGCATTTT.

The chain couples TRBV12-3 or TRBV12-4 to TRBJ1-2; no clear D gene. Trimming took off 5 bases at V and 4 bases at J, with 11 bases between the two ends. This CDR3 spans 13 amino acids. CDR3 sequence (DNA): TGTGCCAGCAGTCAGCGGCGGATCTATGGCTACACCTTC. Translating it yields CASSQRRIYGYTF.

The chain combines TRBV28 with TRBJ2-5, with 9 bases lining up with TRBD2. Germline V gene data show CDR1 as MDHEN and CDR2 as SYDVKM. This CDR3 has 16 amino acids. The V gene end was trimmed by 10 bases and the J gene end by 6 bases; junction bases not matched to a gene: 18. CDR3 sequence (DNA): TGTGCCACTGACCCCGGTATTAGCGGGAGATCCCAGACCCAGTACTTC. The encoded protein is CATDPGISGRSQTQYF.

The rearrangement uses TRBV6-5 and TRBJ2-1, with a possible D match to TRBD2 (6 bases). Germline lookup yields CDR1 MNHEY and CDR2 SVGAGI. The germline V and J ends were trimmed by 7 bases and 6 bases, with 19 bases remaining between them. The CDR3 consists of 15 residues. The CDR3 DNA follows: TGTGCCAGCACCCAAGCGGTGGGTAGCGGCAATGAGCAGTTCTTC. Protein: CASTQAVGSGNEQFF.

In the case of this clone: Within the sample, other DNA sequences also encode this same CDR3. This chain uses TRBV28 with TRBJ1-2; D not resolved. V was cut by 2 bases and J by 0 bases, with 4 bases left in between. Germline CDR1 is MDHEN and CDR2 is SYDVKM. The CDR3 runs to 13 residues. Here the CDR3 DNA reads TGTGCCAGCAGTTTACGAGCTAACTATGGCTACACCTTC. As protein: CASSLRANYGYTF.

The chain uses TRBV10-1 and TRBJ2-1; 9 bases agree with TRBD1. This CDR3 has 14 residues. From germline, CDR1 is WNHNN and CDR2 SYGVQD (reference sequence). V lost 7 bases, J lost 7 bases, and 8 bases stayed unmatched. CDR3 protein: CASNTDRGGNEQFF. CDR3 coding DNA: TGCGCCAGCAATACGGACAGGGGAGGGAATGAGCAGTTCTTC.

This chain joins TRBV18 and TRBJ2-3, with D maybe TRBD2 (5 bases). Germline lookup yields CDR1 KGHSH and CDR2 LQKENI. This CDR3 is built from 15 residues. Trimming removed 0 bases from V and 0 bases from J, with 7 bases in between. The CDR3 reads CASSPPGGSTDTQYF. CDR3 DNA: TGTGCCAGCTCACCACCAGGAGGAAGCACAGATACGCAGTATTTT.

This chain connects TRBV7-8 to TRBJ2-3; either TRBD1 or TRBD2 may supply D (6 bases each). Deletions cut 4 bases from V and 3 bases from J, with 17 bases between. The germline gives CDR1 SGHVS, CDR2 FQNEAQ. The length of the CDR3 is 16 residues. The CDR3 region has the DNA TGTGCCAGCAGCTCCCAACAGGGACTTTGGACAGATACGCAGTATTTT. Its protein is CASSSQQGLWTDTQYF.

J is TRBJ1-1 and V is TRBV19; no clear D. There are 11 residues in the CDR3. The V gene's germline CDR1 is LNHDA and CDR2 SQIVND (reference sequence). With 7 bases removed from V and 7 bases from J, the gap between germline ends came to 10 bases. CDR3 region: CASITSNEAFF. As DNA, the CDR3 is TGTGCCAGTATAACGTCGAATGAAGCTTTCTTT.

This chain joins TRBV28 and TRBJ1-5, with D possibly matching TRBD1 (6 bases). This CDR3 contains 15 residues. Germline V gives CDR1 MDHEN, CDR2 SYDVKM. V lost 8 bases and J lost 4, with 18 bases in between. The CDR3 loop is CASRRRGELNQPQHF. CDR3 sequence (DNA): TGTGCCAGCCGACGCAGGGGAGAACTTAATCAGCCCCAGCATTTT.

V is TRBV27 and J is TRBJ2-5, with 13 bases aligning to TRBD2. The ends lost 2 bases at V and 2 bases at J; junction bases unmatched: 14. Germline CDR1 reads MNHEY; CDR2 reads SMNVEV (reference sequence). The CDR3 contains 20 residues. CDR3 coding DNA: TGTGCCAGCAGTTTAGCCCCTTGGACTAGCGGGAGAAGTGGGCAAGAGACCCAGTACTTC. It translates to CASSLAPWTSGRSGQETQYF.

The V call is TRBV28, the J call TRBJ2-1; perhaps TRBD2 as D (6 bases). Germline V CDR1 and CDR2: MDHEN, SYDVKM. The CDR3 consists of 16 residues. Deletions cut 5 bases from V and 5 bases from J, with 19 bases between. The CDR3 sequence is CASSPSRASVDNEQFF. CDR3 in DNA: TGTGCCAGCAGTCCCTCCCGGGCTAGCGTCGACAATGAGCAGTTCTTC.

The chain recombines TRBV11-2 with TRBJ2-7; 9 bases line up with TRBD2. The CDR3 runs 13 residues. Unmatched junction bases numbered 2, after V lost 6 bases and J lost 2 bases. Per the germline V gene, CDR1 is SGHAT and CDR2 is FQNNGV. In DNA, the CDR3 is TGTGCCAGCAGGGGACTAGCCACCTACGAGCAGTACTTC. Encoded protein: CASRGLATYEQYF.

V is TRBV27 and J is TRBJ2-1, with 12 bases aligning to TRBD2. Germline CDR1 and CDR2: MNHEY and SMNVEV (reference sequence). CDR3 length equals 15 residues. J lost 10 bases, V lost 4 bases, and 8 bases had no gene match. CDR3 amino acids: CASSSLAGGRFEQFF. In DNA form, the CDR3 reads TGTGCCAGCAGTTCCCTAGCGGGGGGGCGCTTCGAGCAGTTCTTC.

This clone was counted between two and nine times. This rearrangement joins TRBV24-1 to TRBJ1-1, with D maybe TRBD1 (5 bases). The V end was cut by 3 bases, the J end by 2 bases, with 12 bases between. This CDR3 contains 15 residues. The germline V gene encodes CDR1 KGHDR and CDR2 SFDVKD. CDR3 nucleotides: TGTGCCACCAGTGATGGAATGGGGGGAAACACTGAAGCTTTCTTT. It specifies CATSDGMGGNTEAFF.

The CDR3 loop reads CASSQVRDTQYF. In nucleotides, the CDR3 is TGTGCCAGCAGCCAAGTCAGGGATACGCAGTATTTT. This sequence joins TRBV4-2 and TRBJ2-3; D unclear. Germline V gene data show CDR1 as LGHNA and CDR2 as YNFKEQ. The V and J ends lost 1 base and 6 bases respectively, with 5 bases between them. The CDR3 length is 12 residues.

The CDR3 DNA reads as TGCGCCAGCAGCTTGGCCTTAGGAAATCAGCCCCAGCATTTT. Amino acids: CASSLALGNQPQHF. This chain links TRBV5-1 with TRBJ1-5, with D hard to call. This CDR3 region has 14 residues. The V and J ends lost 0 bases and 4 bases respectively, with 8 bases between them. Germline loops: CDR1 SGHRS, CDR2 YFSETQ.